A selection of T cell receptor beta chains follows, all from one sample in a study of regulatory T cells in long-lasting Graves disease. TCRdb redid the calling of the multiplex PCR reads with MiXCR, one entry per CDR3 protein. The sample holds 240,000 or so distinct CDR3 sequences, about 19% seen once. The specimen was peripheral blood mononuclear cells (PBMCs), collected at new diagnosis, from a patient treated with antithyroid drugs. These receptors originate from a female donor with Graves disease. CDR3s include the opening cysteine and the closing phenylalanine or tryptophan.

j_call v_call cdr3_aa
TRBJ2-7 TRBV3-1 CASSQVPVGGASSYEQYF
TRBJ2-7 TRBV12-3/TRBV12-4 CASSLGGRDEQYF
TRBJ1-2 TRBV19 CASTLHYGYTF
TRBJ2-7 TRBV4-2 CASSRPGTSGIDEQYF
TRBJ2-3 TRBV7-2 CASSQITTDTQYF
TRBJ2-2 TRBV19 CASNSAGELFF
TRBJ2-1 TRBV20-1 CSARDLSNEQFF
TRBJ2-5 TRBV5-6 CASIRTGGAGETQYF
TRBJ2-4 TRBV3-1 CASSALGGEREGDDIQYF
TRBJ1-1 TRBV27 CATRTGNTEAFF
TRBJ2-4 TRBV20-1 CSAPQGYSKNIQYF
TRBJ2-5 TRBV7-3 CASSSLGGVETQYF
. TRBV6-4 CASSDLGRGNIEQYF
TRBJ2-7 TRBV6-2/TRBV6-3 CASSQEPRVAEQYF
TRBJ2-7 TRBV5-4 CASSLAGAMSYEQYF
TRBJ2-2 TRBV30 CAWSRGGTGELFF
TRBJ2-7 TRBV6-5 CASSSSLAGVSYEQYF
TRBJ1-2 TRBV20-1 CSARVGRLGENYGYTF
TRBJ2-2 TRBV6-1 CASGSTGTGNTGELFF
TRBJ2-5 TRBV2 CASKNRGTSGGETQYF
TRBJ2-7 TRBV10-3 CAIRAAGEGEQYF
TRBJ2-7 TRBV20-1 CSAKSSSGSGDEQYF
TRBJ2-7 TRBV20-1 CSARDFKGSYEQYF
TRBJ2-6 TRBV7-8 CASSLYFSGANVLTF
TRBJ2-3 TRBV6-2/TRBV6-3 CASGTRDASTDTQYF
TRBJ2-2 TRBV24-1 CATSDPTGSGTGELFF
TRBJ1-2 TRBV6-5 CASSYSKGGYTF
TRBJ1-1 TRBV13 CASSLRFRGAEAFF
TRBJ2-5 TRBV5-1 CASTQLGGATGETQYF
TRBJ1-2 TRBV18 CASSGGAVDGYTF
TRBJ1-1 TRBV2 CASIPGWPTPTEAFF
TRBJ2-5 TRBV5-5 CASSSQQKETQYF
TRBJ2-6 TRBV27 CASSRGGGNSGANVLTF
TRBJ1-5 TRBV7-6 CASSLAQSNQPQHF
TRBJ2-2 TRBV20-1 CSARPINTGELFF
TRBJ1-1 TRBV5-1 CASSLGSATHTEAFF
TRBJ2-7 TRBV3-1 CASSSRAAANEQYF
TRBJ2-2 TRBV11-2 CASSLDPDRVNTGELFF
TRBJ2-3 TRBV3-1 CASSQGVRTPSPQYF
TRBJ1-6 TRBV11-1 CASSPRGNNSPLHF
TRBJ2-7 TRBV24-1 CATSDEQGKGGYEQYF
TRBJ2-2 TRBV19 CASRRTSRNTRELFF
TRBJ2-7 TRBV28 CASRERAPTYEQYF
. TRBV7-2 CASSNVGDRGETQYF
TRBJ1-2 TRBV5-1 CASSLGQGLSYGYTF
TRBJ1-1 TRBV3-2 CASNLTGDWNYEAFF
TRBJ2-7 TRBV10-2 CASSQSSYEQYF
TRBJ1-6 TRBV20-1 CSTRSGDNSPLHF
TRBJ2-3 TRBV27 CASSPLGGGSTDTQYF
TRBJ2-3 TRBV20-1 CSARDWGMTDTQYF
TRBJ2-7 TRBV5-1 CASSLQGRSSYEQYF
TRBJ2-7 TRBV9 CASSVGVTAYEQYF